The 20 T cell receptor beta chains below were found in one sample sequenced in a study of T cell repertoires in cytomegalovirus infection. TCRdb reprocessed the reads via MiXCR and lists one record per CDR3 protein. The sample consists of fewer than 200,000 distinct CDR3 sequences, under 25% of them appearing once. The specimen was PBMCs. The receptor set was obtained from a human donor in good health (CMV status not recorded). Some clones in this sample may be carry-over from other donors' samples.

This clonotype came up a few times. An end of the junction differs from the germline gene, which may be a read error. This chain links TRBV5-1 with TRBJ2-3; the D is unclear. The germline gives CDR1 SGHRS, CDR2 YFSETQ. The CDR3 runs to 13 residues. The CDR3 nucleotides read TGTGCCAGCAGCTTTCAAGGCACAGATACGCAGTATTTT. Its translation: CASSFQGTDTQYF.

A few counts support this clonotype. Here the CDR3 reads CASGLMSTDTQYF. CDR3 nucleotide sequence: TGTGCTAGTGGACTCATGAGCACAGATACGCAGTATTTT. The chain combines TRBV12-5 with TRBJ2-3, with unresolved D. The CDR3 has 13 residues. The germline V and J ends were trimmed by 6 bases and 0 bases, with 7 bases remaining between them. Germline loops: CDR1 LGHNT, CDR2 FRNRAP.

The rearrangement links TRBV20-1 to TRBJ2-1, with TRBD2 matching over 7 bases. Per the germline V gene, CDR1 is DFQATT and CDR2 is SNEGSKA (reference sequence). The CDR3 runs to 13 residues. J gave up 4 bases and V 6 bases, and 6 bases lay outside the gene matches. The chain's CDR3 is CSARTRLYNEQFF. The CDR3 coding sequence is TGCAGTGCCAGGACTAGATTGTACAATGAGCAGTTCTTC.

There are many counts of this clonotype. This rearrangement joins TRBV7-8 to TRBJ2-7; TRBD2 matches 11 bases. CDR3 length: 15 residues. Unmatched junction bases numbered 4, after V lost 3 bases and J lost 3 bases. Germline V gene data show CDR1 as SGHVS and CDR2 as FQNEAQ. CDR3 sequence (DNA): TGTGCCAGCAGCTTTAGGACTAGCGGGTTCTACGAGCAGTACTTC. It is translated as CASSFRTSGFYEQYF.

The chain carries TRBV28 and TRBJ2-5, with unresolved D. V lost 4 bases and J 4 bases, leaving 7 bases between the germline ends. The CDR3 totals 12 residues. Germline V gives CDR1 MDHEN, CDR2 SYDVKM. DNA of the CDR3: TGTGCCAGCAGTTCTAGTCCAGAGACCCAGTACTTC. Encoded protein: CASSSSPETQYF.

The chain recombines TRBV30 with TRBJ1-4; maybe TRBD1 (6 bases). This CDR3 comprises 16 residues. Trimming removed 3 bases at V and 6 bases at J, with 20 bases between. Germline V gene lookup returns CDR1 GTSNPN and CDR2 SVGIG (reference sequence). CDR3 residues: CAWSLILQGPDEKLFF. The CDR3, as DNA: TGTGCCTGGAGCCTAATTCTGCAGGGGCCGGATGAAAAACTGTTTTTT. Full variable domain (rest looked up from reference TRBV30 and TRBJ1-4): SQTIHQWPATLVQPVGSPLSLECTVEGTSNPNLYWYRQAAGRGLQLLFYSVGIGQISSEVPQNLSASRPQDRQFILSSKKLLLSDSGFYLCAWSLILQGPDEKLFFGSGTQLSVL.

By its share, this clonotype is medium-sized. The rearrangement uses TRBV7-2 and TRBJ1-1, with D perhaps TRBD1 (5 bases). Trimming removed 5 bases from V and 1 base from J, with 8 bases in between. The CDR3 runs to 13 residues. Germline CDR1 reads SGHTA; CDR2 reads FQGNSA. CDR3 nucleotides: TGTGCCAGCAGCAGACAGAGGAACACTGAAGCTTTCTTT. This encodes CASSRQRNTEAFF.

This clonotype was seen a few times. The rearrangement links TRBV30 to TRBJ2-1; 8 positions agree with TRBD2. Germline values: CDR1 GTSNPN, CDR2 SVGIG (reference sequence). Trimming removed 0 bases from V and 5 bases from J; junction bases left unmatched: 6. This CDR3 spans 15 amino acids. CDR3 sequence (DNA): TGTGCCTGGAGTGTCACTAGCGGATATAACAATGAGCAGTTCTTC. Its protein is CAWSVTSGYNNEQFF.

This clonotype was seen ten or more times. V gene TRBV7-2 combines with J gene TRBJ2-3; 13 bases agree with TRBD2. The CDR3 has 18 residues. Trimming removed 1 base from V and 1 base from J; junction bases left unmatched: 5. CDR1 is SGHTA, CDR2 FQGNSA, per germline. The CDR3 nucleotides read TGTGCCAGCAGCTTAGAAGGACTAGCGGGAGTGGGCACAGATACGCAGTATTTT. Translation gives CASSLEGLAGVGTDTQYF.

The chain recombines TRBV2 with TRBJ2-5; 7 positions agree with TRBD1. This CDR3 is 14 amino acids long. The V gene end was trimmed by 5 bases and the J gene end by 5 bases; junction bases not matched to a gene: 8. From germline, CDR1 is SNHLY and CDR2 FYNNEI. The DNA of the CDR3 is TGTGCCAGCAGTCCGACAGGGCCCGGGGAGACCCAGTACTTC. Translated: CASSPTGPGETQYF. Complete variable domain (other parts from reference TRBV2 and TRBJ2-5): EPEVTQTPSHQVTQMGQEVILRCVPISNHLYFYWYRQILGQKVEFLVSFYNNEISEKSEIFDDQFSVERPDGSNFTLKIRSTKLEDSAMYFCASSPTGPGETQYFGPGTRLLVL.

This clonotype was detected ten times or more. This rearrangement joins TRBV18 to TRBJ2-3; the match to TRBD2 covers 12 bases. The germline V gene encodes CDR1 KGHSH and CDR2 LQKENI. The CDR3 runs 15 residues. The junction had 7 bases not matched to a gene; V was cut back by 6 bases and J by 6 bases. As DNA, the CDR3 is TGTGCCAGCTCCCCCGGGACTAGCGGGTTCGATACGCAGTATTTT. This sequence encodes CASSPGTSGFDTQYF.

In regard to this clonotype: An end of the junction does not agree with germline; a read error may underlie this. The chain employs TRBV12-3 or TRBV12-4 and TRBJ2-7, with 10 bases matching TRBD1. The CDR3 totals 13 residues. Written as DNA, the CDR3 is TGTGCCAGCAGATGGGACAGGGGATACGTGCAGTACTTC. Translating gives CASRWDRGYVQYF.

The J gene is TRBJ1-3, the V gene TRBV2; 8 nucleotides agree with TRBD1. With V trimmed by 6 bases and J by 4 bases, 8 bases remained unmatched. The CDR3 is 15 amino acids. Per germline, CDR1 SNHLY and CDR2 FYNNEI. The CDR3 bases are TGTGCCAGCAGCGACGACAGGGGTGAAGGAAACACCATATATTTT. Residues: CASSDDRGEGNTIYF.

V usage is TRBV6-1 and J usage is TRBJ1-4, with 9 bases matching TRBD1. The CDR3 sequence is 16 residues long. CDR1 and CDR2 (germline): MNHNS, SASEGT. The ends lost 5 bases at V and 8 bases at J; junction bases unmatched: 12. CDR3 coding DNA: TGTGCCAGCAGTCCGACACTACAGGGGGCTAGGGAAAAACTGTTTTTT. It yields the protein CASSPTLQGAREKLFF.

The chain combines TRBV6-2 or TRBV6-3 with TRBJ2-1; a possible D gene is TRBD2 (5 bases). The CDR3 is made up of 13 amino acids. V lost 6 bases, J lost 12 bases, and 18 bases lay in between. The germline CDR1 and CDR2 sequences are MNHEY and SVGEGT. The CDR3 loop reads CASSGKLWIGQFF. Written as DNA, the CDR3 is TGTGCCAGCAGCGGGAAACTCTGGATAGGGCAGTTCTTC.

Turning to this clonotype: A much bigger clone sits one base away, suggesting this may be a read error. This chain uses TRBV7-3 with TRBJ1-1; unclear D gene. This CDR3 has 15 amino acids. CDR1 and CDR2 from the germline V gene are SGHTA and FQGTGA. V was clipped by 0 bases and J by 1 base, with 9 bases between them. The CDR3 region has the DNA TGTGCCAGCAGCTTAACGTACTCACGGAACACTGAAGCTTTCTTT. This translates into CASSLTYSRNTEAFF.

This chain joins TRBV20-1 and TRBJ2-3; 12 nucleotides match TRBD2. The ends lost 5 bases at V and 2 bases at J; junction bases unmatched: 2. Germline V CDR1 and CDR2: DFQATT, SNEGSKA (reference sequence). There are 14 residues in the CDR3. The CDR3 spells CSAPSGGATDTQYF. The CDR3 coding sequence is TGCAGTGCTCCTAGCGGGGGGGCCACAGATACGCAGTATTTT.

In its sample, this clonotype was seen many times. In nucleotides, the CDR3 is TGCAGCGTTGAACAGGGGGTGTATGGCTACACCTTC. Encoded protein: CSVEQGVYGYTF. The chain combines TRBV29-1 with TRBJ1-2; 7 positions match TRBD1. After removal of 2 bases from V and 5 bases from J, the junction contained 2 bases not matched to a gene. The CDR3 has 12 residues. The germline gives CDR1 SQVTM, CDR2 ANQGSEA.

The CDR3 here is CASSYPGGLAGGRGETQYF. As DNA, the CDR3 is TGTGCCAGCAGCTACCCCGGTGGGCTAGCGGGCGGACGGGGGGAGACCCAGTACTTC. The V and J genes are TRBV7-2 and TRBJ2-5; 8 nucleotides match TRBD2. The CDR3 consists of 19 residues. Germline V gives CDR1 SGHTA, CDR2 FQGNSA. J lost 5 bases, V lost 4 bases, and 21 bases had no gene match.

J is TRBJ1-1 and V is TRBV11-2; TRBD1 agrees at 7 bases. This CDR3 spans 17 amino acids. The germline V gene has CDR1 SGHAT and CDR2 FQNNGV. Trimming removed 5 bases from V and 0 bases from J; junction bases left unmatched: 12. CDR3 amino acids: CASSPTRLTGMNTEAFF. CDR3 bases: TGTGCCAGCAGCCCCACTCGCCTGACAGGGATGAACACTGAAGCTTTCTTT.